Listed below are T cell receptor beta chains from one sample, sequenced in a study of blood T cell repertoires in COVID-19. Some clones are missing from TCRdb's copy, which holds only in-frame ones; the method was immunoSEQ multiplex PCR. Here the sample spans 210,000 or so clones, just under 80% being singletons. Sequenced sample: peripheral blood. The receptor set was obtained from a woman aged 80 or over with active or convalescent COVID-19. CDR3s include the opening cysteine and the closing phenylalanine or tryptophan.

V gene,CDR3 protein
TRBV10-3,CATNPGRGNSPLHF
TRBV24-1,CATSDPRTFSLNGYTF
TRBV5-6,CASSLGVTASGNTIYF
TRBV18,CASSPPTGLDTEAFF
TRBV10-3,CAIRQGDGSPLHF
TRBV27,CASRPAGTAEAFF
TRBV7-6,CASSSDGKHGTGQGTEAFF
TRBV6-1,CASSESGQAAYGYTF
TRBV19,CASSTRDIYGYTF
TRBV10-3,CAISETRRDNEQFF
TRBV19,CASSINGGHEQYF
TRBV9,CASSPPRGGNTGELFF
TRBV28,CASSFAGGRDTGELFF
TRBV14,CASSQDSRGAYEQYF
TRBV9,CASSVRLAGRPQETQYF
TRBV10-2,CASKSGLAGDNEQFF
TRBV4-1,CASSQDDLRGETQYF
TRBV28,CASSKGQSYSNQPQHF
TRBV4-3,CASSPAGIGSGANVLTF
TRBV6-2/TRBV6-3,CASSRLAGLETQYF
TRBV10-3,CAINTQGAYTEAFF
TRBV27,CASSPAGFSTEAFF
TRBV12-1,CASTRRGQDSYEQYF
TRBV10-3,CAISGQQGNQPQHF
TRBV5-6,CASRREYNEQFF
TRBV16,CASSLGQGFNYGYTF
TRBV6-2/TRBV6-3,CASSLGLAAETQYF
TRBV28,CASNQYTGELFF
TRBV2,CASSERETQYF
TRBV2,CAQAPLAGGLSYNEQFF
TRBV11-2,CASSRQVRDTQYF
TRBV28,CASSLRPPTGVEQFF
TRBV5-5,CASSLGTGAGNTIYF
TRBV19,CASRGDRVSEKLFF
TRBV6-5,CASSDVGGKDQPQHF
TRBV6-2/TRBV6-3,CASSYSRQPTGYTF
TRBV3-1/TRBV3-2,CASSHPLATGLSPLHF
TRBV6-5,CASSQYRGNNQPQHF
TRBV7-8,CASTVGTGGLNTEAFF
TRBV14,CASSQGRSSYNEQFF
TRBV4-3,CASSQVNPANYGYTF
TRBV24-1,CATSDPSGGYTDTQYF
TRBV4-3,CASSQDVFERQPQHF
TRBV15,CATSRGAGFVTEAFF
TRBV5-4,CASSNSGETYEQYF
TRBV19,CASSIVGQGEQPQHF
TRBV5-1,CASSLAQGNLYGYTF
TRBV21-1,CASSKEVRGQGNEQFF
TRBV10-2,CASRGGGLNEKLFF
TRBV5-6,CASRMDRGLRGYTF
TRBV6-2/TRBV6-3,CASSYGLTEGDTQYF
TRBV2,CASVSDGLYEQYF
TRBV3-1/TRBV3-2,CASSLSYSGNTIYF
TRBV19,CASSSYRPGQGGRHIQYF